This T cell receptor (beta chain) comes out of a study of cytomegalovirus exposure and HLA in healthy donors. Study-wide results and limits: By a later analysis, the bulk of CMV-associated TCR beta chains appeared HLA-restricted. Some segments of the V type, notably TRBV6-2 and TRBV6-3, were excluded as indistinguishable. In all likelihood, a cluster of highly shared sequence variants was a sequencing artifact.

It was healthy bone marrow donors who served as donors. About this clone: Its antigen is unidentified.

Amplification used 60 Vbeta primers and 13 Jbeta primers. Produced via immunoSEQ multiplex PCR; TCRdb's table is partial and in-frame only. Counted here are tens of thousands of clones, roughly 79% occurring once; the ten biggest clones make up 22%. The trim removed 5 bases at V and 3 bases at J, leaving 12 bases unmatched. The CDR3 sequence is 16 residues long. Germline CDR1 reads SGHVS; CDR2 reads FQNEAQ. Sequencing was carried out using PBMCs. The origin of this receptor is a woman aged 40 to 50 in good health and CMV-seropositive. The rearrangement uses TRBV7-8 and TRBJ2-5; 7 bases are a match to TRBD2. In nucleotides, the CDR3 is TGTGCCAGCAGCACCAGGCCGGGAGCGGGAAAAGAGACCCAGTACTTC. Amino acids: CASSTRPGAGKETQYF.